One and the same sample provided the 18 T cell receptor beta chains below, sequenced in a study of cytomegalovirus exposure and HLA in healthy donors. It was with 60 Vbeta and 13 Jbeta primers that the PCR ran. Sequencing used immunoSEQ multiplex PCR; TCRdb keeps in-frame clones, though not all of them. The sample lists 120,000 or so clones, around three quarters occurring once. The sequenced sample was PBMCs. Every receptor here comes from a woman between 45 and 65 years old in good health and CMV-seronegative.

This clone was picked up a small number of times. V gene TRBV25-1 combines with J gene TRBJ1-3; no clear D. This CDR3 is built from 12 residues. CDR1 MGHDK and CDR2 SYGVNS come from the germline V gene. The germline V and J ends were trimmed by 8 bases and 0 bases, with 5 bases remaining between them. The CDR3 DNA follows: TGTGCCAGCGAGGGCTCTGGAAACACCATATATTTT. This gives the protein CASEGSGNTIYF.

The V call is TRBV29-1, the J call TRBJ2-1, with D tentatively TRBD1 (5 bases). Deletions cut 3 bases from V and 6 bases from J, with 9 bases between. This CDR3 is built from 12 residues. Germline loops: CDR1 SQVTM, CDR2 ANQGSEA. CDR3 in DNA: TGCAGCGTTGACCGACAGTCCAATGAGCAGTTCTTC. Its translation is CSVDRQSNEQFF.

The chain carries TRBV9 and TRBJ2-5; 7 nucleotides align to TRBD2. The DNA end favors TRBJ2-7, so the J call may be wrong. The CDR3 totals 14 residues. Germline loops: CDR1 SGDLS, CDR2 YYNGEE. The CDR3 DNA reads TGTGCCAGCAGCGTCAGCGGGAAATCCTACGAGCAGTACTTC. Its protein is CASSVSGKSYEQYF.

The chain's CDR3 is CASSLRLINQPQHF. In DNA, the CDR3 is TGTGCCAGCAGCCTCAGGCTCATCAATCAGCCCCAGCATTTT. The rearrangement joins TRBV28 to TRBJ1-5; D call uncertain. Germline-derived CDR1 and CDR2 are MDHEN and SYDVKM. This CDR3 is 14 amino acids long. V was trimmed by 6 bases and J by 3 bases, leaving 12 bases between them.

This CDR3 is CASSQPGLVDEQYF. The CDR3 DNA reads TGTGCCAGCAGTCAACCGGGACTAGTAGACGAGCAGTACTTC. V and J are TRBV28 and TRBJ2-7; 8 bases match TRBD2. The CDR3 spans 14 residues. Germline assignment: CDR1 MDHEN and CDR2 SYDVKM. V lost 5 bases, J lost 5 bases, and 8 bases stayed unmatched.

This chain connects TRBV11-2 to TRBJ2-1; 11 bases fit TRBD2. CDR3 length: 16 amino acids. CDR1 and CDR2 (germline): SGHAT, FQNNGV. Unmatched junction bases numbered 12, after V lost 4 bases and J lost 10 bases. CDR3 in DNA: TGTGCCAGCAGCTCCAGACTAGCGGGGCCCCTCAGGGAGCAGTTCTTC. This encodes CASSSRLAGPLREQFF. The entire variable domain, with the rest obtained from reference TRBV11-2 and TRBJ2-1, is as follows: EAGVAQSPRYKIIEKRQSVAFWCNPISGHATLYWYQQILGQGPKLLIQFQNNGVVDDSQLPKDRFSAERLKGVDSTLKIQPAKLEDSAVYLCASSSRLAGPLREQFFGPGTRLTVL.

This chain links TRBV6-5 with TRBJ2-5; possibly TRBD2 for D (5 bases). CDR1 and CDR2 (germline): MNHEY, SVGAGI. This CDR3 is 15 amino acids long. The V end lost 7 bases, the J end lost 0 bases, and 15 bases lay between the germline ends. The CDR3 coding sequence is TGTGCCAGCAAGGGAGAGGCAGGATACCAAGAGACCCAGTACTTC. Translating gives CASKGEAGYQETQYF.

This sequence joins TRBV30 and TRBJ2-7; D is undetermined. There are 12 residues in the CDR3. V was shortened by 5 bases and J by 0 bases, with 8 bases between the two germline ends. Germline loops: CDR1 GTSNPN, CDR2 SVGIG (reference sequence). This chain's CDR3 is CAWELSSYEQYF. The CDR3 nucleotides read TGTGCCTGGGAACTAAGCTCCTACGAGCAGTACTTC.

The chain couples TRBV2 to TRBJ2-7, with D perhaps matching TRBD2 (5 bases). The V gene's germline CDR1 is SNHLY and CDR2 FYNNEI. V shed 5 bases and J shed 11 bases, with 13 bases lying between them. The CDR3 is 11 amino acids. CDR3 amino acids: CASSLSGWEYF. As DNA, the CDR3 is TGTGCCAGCAGTCTGTCGGGGTGGGAGTACTTC.

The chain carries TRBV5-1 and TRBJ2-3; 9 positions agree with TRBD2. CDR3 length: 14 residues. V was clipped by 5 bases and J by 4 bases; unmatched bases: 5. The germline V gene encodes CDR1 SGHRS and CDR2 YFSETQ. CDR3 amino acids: CASRKREASDTQYF. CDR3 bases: TGCGCCAGCAGGAAGCGGGAGGCCTCAGATACGCAGTATTTT.

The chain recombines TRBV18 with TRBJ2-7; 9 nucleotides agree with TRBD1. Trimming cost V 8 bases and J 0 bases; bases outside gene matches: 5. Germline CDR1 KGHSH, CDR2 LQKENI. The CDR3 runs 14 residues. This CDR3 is CASRTGGSSYEQYF. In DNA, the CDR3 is TGTGCCAGCCGAACAGGGGGCTCCTCCTACGAGCAGTACTTC.

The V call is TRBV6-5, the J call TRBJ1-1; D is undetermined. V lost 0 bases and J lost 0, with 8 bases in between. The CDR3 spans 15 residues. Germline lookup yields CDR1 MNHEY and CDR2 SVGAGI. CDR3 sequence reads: CASSYSSDMNTEAFF. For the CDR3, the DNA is TGTGCCAGCAGTTACTCCTCAGACATGAACACTGAAGCTTTCTTT.

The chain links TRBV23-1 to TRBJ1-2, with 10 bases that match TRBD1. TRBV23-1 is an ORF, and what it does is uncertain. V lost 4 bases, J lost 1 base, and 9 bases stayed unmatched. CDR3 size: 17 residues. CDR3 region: CASSPPFGTGVNYGYTF. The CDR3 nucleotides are TGCGCCAGCAGTCCCCCCTTCGGGACAGGGGTTAACTATGGCTACACCTTC.

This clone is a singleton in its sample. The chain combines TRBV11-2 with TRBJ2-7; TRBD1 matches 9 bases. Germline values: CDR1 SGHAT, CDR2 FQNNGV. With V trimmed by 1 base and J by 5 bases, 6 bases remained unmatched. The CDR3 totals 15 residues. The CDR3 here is CASSLVGTGFDEQYF. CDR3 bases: TGTGCCAGCAGCTTAGTAGGGACAGGGTTTGACGAGCAGTACTTC.

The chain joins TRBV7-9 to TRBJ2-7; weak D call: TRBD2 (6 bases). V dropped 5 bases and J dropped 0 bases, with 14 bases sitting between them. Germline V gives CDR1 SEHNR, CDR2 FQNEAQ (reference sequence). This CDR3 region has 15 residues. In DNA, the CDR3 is TGTGCCAGCAGCCCCTGGGTAGCGGACTCCTACGAGCAGTACTTC. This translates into CASSPWVADSYEQYF.

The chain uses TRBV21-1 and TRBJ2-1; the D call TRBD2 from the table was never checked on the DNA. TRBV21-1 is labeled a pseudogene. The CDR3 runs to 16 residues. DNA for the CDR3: TGTGCCAGCAGCAAACCCGGGACTAGCGGATACAATGAGCAGTTCTTC. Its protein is CASSKPGTSGYNEQFF.

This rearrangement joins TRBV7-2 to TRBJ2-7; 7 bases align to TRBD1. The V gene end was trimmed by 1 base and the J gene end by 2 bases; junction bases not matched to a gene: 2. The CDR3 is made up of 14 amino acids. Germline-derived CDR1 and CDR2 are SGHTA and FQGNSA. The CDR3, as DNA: TGTGCCAGCAGCTTAGAGCAGGGGGCCTACGAGCAGTACTTC. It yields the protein CASSLEQGAYEQYF.

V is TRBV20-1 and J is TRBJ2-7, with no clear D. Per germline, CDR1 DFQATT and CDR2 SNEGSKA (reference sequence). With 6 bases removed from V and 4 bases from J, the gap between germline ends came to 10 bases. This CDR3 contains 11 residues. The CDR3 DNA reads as TGCAGTGCCCCCCAACTGTACGAGCAGTACTTC. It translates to CSAPQLYEQYF.